What follows are 32 T cell receptor beta chains derived from one specimen sequenced in a study of cytomegalovirus exposure and HLA in healthy donors. The PCR employed 60 Vbeta primers together with 13 Jbeta primers. Measured with immunoSEQ multiplex PCR; TCRdb has only the in-frame clones, and not every one. The sample holds around 170,000 clones, over 65% seen once. Sequences were obtained from PBMCs. These receptors all come from a woman in her fifties or sixties in good health and CMV-seropositive.

The genes are TRBV6-5 and TRBJ1-1; 10 bases agree with TRBD1. This CDR3 comprises 15 residues. In germline, CDR1 is MNHEY, CDR2 SVGAGI. The junction had 5 bases not matched to a gene; V was cut back by 0 bases and J by 7 bases. DNA for the CDR3: TGTGCCAGCAGTTACTCGGGACAGGGGAATCTTGAAGCTTTCTTT. Protein: CASSYSGQGNLEAFF.

This chain links TRBV7-9 with TRBJ1-5; D is unresolved. The length of the CDR3 is 12 residues. Between the trimmed V and J ends, which lost 8 bases and 0 bases, there was a span of 5 bases. Germline CDR1 reads SEHNR; CDR2 reads FQNEAQ (reference sequence). The CDR3 DNA follows: TGTGCCAGCTCAGTTAGCAATCAGCCCCAGCATTTT. Translation gives CASSVSNQPQHF.

The V call is TRBV2, the J call TRBJ2-3; a possible D gene is TRBD2 (6 bases). The V gene lost 1 base and the J gene lost 0 bases, with 14 bases spanning the gap. CDR1 and CDR2 (germline): SNHLY, FYNNEI. CDR3 length equals 17 residues. In nucleotides, the CDR3 is TGTGCCAGCAGTGAAGACCGGAGGGGAACTAGCACAGATACGCAGTATTTT. This sequence encodes CASSEDRRGTSTDTQYF.

This chain uses TRBV6-5 with TRBJ1-1, with 7 positions matching TRBD1. Germline lookup yields CDR1 MNHEY and CDR2 SVGAGI. V dropped 7 bases and J dropped 11; count of bases not matched to a gene: 16. There are 14 residues in the CDR3. CDR3 bases: TGTGCCAGCATCGAAGCGGACAGGAACTTAAAGGCTTTCTTT. It specifies CASIEADRNLKAFF.

This clone was seen many times. The chain is built from TRBV4-1 and TRBJ2-7, with 7 bases aligning to TRBD1. Losses at the gene ends were 5 bases for V and 0 bases for J; bases not matched to a gene: 4. This CDR3 has 14 residues. The germline CDR1 and CDR2 sequences are MGHRA and YSYEKL. Here the CDR3 reads CASSGQDSSYEQYF. CDR3 DNA: TGCGCCAGCAGCGGACAGGATAGCTCCTACGAGCAGTACTTC.

The V gene is TRBV30, the J gene TRBJ1-6; 8 positions agree with TRBD1. The V segment lost 8 bases and the J segment 7 bases; nucleotides outside the gene matches: 7. Germline values: CDR1 GTSNPN, CDR2 SVGIG (reference sequence). The CDR3 runs to 13 residues. CDR3 protein: CAQGQGGNSPLHF. The DNA for the CDR3 is TGTGCCCAAGGACAGGGTGGGAATTCACCCCTCCACTTT.

The chain carries TRBV9 and TRBJ2-2; TRBD2 aligns across 7 bases. CDR1 is SGDLS and CDR2 is YYNGEE in the germline V gene. This CDR3 has 16 residues. After removal of 0 bases from V and 1 base from J, the junction contained 3 bases not matched to a gene. The CDR3 loop reads CASSVDPGGNTGELFF. The CDR3 nucleotides read TGTGCCAGCAGCGTAGATCCGGGGGGGAACACCGGGGAGCTGTTTTTT.

With respect to this clone: At the DNA level, this CDR3 is encoded by other sequences in the same sample as well. The CDR3 DNA reads TGTGCCAGCAGCGTCGGGGGCTCCTATAATTCACCCCTCCACTTT. Residues: CASSVGGSYNSPLHF. J is TRBJ1-6 and V is TRBV9; maybe TRBD1 (5 bases). V lost 2 bases and J 0 bases, leaving 6 bases between the germline ends. This CDR3 comprises 15 residues. CDR1 is SGDLS and CDR2 is YYNGEE in the germline V gene.

The chain has TRBV19 and TRBJ1-5; 7 bases fit TRBD1. The V segment lost 9 bases and the J segment 5 bases; nucleotides outside the gene matches: 4. Germline loops: CDR1 LNHDA, CDR2 SQIVND (reference sequence). The CDR3 loop spans 12 amino acids. CDR3 sequence: CASRDSHQPQHF. Written as DNA, the CDR3 is TGTGCCAGCCGGGACAGCCATCAGCCCCAGCATTTT.

The chain is built from TRBV7-6 and TRBJ2-6; no clear D gene. Trimming cost V 2 bases and J 1 base, with 12 bases left between them. CDR1 SGHVS and CDR2 FNYEAQ come from the germline V gene. The CDR3 contains 17 residues. The CDR3 nucleotides read TGTGCCAGCAGCTTACAACCAGGTTTTTCTGGGGCCAACGTCCTGACTTTC. This codes for CASSLQPGFSGANVLTF.

The genes are TRBV7-3 and TRBJ2-3; the D gene is possibly TRBD2 (6 bases). The V end was cut by 5 bases, the J end by 6 bases, with 18 bases between. Germline lookup yields CDR1 SGHTA and CDR2 FQGTGA. This CDR3 is 15 amino acids long. The DNA of the CDR3 is TGTGCCAGCAGCCCGGACGGGGGTGGGCAGGATACGCAGTATTTT. It yields the protein CASSPDGGGQDTQYF.

The chain uses TRBV4-3 and TRBJ2-1; TRBD1 matches 7 bases. The trim removed 2 bases at V and 3 bases at J, leaving 10 bases unmatched. The CDR3 sequence is 17 residues long. CDR1 and CDR2 from the germline V gene are LGHNA and YSLEER. In nucleotides, the CDR3 is TGCGCCAGCAGCCAAATCCCGGGACAGCCTGACTACAATGAGCAGTTCTTC. Translated, it gives CASSQIPGQPDYNEQFF.

The chain couples TRBV11-1 to TRBJ2-1; D is possibly TRBD2 (5 bases). Germline V gene data show CDR1 as SGHAT and CDR2 as FQDESV (reference sequence). V was cut by 2 bases and J by 6 bases, with 14 bases left in between. The CDR3 is made up of 15 amino acids. The CDR3 sequence is CASSLLINGGNEQFF. As DNA, the CDR3 is TGTGCCAGCAGCTTATTGATAAACGGAGGCAATGAGCAGTTCTTC.

The rearrangement links TRBV19 to TRBJ1-3, with a possible D match to TRBD1 (5 bases). Germline assignment: CDR1 LNHDA and CDR2 SQIVND (reference sequence). The CDR3 has 14 residues. Trimming took off 8 bases at V and 8 bases at J, with 19 bases between the two ends. The chain's CDR3 is CASSTGDLGHTIYF. The DNA of the CDR3 is TGTGCCAGTTCCACGGGGGACCTCGGGCACACCATATATTTT.

V and J are TRBV6-5 and TRBJ2-7; the match to TRBD2 covers 8 bases. Germline CDR1 is MNHEY and CDR2 is SVGAGI. The V and J ends lost 4 bases and 3 bases, in that order; junction bases with no gene match: 5. The CDR3 runs to 14 residues. The CDR3: CASSSGTSGYEQYF. The CDR3 DNA is TGTGCCAGCAGTTCGGGGACTAGTGGCTACGAGCAGTACTTC.

The rearrangement joins TRBV19 to TRBJ1-2; 8 bases match TRBD1. V was clipped by 5 bases and J by 8 bases; unmatched bases: 10. The CDR3 length is 14 residues. CDR1 LNHDA and CDR2 SQIVND come from the germline V gene (reference sequence). As DNA, the CDR3 is TGTGCCAGTAGTCCATTGGACAGGGACTGGGGCTACACCTTC. Its translation: CASSPLDRDWGYTF. The variable domain in full, with the rest retrieved from reference TRBV19 and TRBJ1-2, is DGGITQSPKYLFRKEGQNVTLSCEQNLNHDAMYWYRQDPGQGLRLIYYSQIVNDFQKGDIAEGYSVSREKKESFPLTVTSAQKNPTAFYLCASSPLDRDWGYTFGSGTRLTVV.

The rearrangement joins TRBV28 to TRBJ2-7; D is possibly TRBD1 (5 bases). In germline, CDR1 is MDHEN, CDR2 SYDVKM. Trimming took 2 bases from V and 3 from J, leaving 11 bases between them. This CDR3 has 14 amino acids. Written as DNA, the CDR3 is TGTGCCAGCAGTTTAATAGCCAGGGTCTACGAGCAGTACTTC. Protein product: CASSLIARVYEQYF. The variable domain in full, with the rest retrieved from reference TRBV28 and TRBJ2-7, is DVKVTQSSRYLVKRTGEKVFLECVQDMDHENMFWYRQDPGLGLRLIYFSYDVKMKEKGDIPEGYSVSREKKERFSLILESASTNQTSMYLCASSLIARVYEQYFGPGTRLTVT.

The J gene is TRBJ2-5, the V gene TRBV7-9; 10 bases align to TRBD2. The CDR3 length is 15 residues. Looked up from germline, CDR1 is SEHNR and CDR2 is FQNEAQ (reference sequence). Trimming at V came to 1 base and at J to 8 bases, leaving 7 bases not matched to a gene. The CDR3 protein is CASSLDLAGARTQYF. DNA of the CDR3: TGTGCCAGCAGCTTAGACCTAGCGGGGGCGCGAACCCAGTACTTC.

The CDR3 protein is CASSLDRVNGELFF. The DNA of the CDR3 is TGTGCCAGTAGCCTAGACAGGGTGAACGGGGAGCTGTTTTTT. J is TRBJ2-2 and V is TRBV19; 7 bases align to TRBD1. The CDR3 covers 14 residues. Germline assignment: CDR1 LNHDA and CDR2 SQIVND (reference sequence). V dropped 6 bases and J dropped 7; count of bases not matched to a gene: 8.

The chain uses TRBV6-6 and TRBJ1-1; 8 bases are shared with TRBD1. Germline CDR1 MNHNY, CDR2 SVGAGI (reference sequence). The V segment lost 6 bases and the J segment 3 bases; nucleotides outside the gene matches: 3. The CDR3 has 13 amino acids. DNA for the CDR3: TGTGCCAGCAGAGCGACAGGGGACACTGAAGCTTTCTTT. It codes for CASRATGDTEAFF.

This clone was detected once. The chain carries TRBV28 and TRBJ1-4; 10 bases are shared with TRBD1. The CDR3 is 15 amino acids. V lost 5 bases, J lost 4 bases, and 4 bases stayed unmatched. Germline V gene sequence: CDR1 MDHEN, CDR2 SYDVKM. The CDR3 loop reads CASSGTGVGNEKLFF. CDR3 in DNA: TGTGCCAGCAGTGGGACAGGGGTTGGTAATGAAAAACTGTTTTTT.

This clone has just a few counts. The V and J genes are TRBV5-4 and TRBJ1-6, with 7 bases identical to TRBD1. CDR3 length equals 15 residues. V lost 4 bases, J lost 5 bases, and 6 bases stayed unmatched. The germline V gene encodes CDR1 SGHNT and CDR2 YYREEE (reference sequence). In nucleotides, the CDR3 is TGTGCCAGCAGCGTACAGGGGAGGAATAATTCACCCCTCCACTTT. Residues: CASSVQGRNNSPLHF.

The chain uses TRBV5-6 and TRBJ2-7; 9 bases match TRBD2. V lost 4 bases and J lost 3; bases outside the gene matches: 8. Per germline, CDR1 SGHDT and CDR2 YYEEEE. This CDR3 is built from 15 residues. The DNA of the CDR3 is TGTGCCAGCAGCACATCCGGACTAGCGAACTACGAGCAGTACTTC. It yields the protein CASSTSGLANYEQYF.

On this clone: Other DNA variants within this sample encode the same CDR3. The chain links TRBV19 to TRBJ1-5; 9 bases line up with TRBD1. CDR3 length equals 15 residues. V dropped 3 bases and J dropped 5; count of bases not matched to a gene: 5. Germline V gene data show CDR1 as LNHDA and CDR2 as SQIVND (reference sequence). The chain's CDR3 is CASSINRQGDQPQHF. CDR3 coding DNA: TGTGCCAGTAGTATTAATCGACAGGGGGATCAGCCCCAGCATTTT.

V usage is TRBV10-2 and J usage is TRBJ1-2; 8 bases line up with TRBD1. After removal of 6 bases from V and 4 bases from J, the junction contained 10 bases not matched to a gene. The CDR3 is made up of 15 amino acids. Germline CDR1 and CDR2: WSHSY and SAAADI. The CDR3 nucleotides are TGCGCCAGCAGCAGGGGACAGGCTGAGGGCTATGGCTACACCTTC. Protein sequence: CASSRGQAEGYGYTF.

This chain connects TRBV7-9 to TRBJ2-1, with TRBD1 as a possible D gene (5 bases). Per germline, CDR1 SEHNR and CDR2 FQNEAQ (reference sequence). The CDR3 runs to 15 residues. Trimming removed 5 bases at V and 5 bases at J, with 16 bases between. CDR3 nucleotide sequence: TGTGCCAGCAGCCCCCCTGAGACAGTACACAATGAGCAGTTCTTC. The encoded protein is CASSPPETVHNEQFF.

This sequence joins TRBV7-2 and TRBJ1-4, with a tentative D call TRBD1 (6 bases). Deletions cut 5 bases from V and 2 bases from J, with 21 bases between. The germline CDR1 and CDR2 sequences are SGHTA and FQGNSA. The CDR3 is 18 amino acids. Here the CDR3 reads CASSPTGQGLPTNEKLFF. In DNA, the CDR3 is TGTGCCAGCAGCCCGACTGGGCAGGGGCTTCCGACTAATGAAAAACTGTTTTTT.

V and J are TRBV28 and TRBJ1-2, with TRBD1 matching 11 bases. The CDR3 is 14 amino acids. Germline V gives CDR1 MDHEN, CDR2 SYDVKM. V shed 6 bases, J shed 2 bases, and the junction held 2 bases outside the gene matches. CDR3 coding DNA: TGTGCCAGCAGGGGACAGGGGGAAAACTATGGCTACACCTTC. Translating gives CASRGQGENYGYTF.

CDR3 in amino acids: CAWSGSANEQFF. The CDR3 DNA follows: TGTGCCTGGAGCGGTAGCGCCAATGAGCAGTTCTTC. The rearrangement joins TRBV30 to TRBJ2-1; maybe TRBD2 (5 bases). V was trimmed by 3 bases and J by 6 bases, leaving 9 bases between them. Germline V gene data show CDR1 as GTSNPN and CDR2 as SVGIG (reference sequence). The CDR3 runs to 12 residues.

This chain joins TRBV5-4 and TRBJ1-1; 9 positions agree with TRBD1. Germline trimming cut 2 bases from V and 3 bases from J; bases unmatched to any gene: 5. The CDR3 runs 15 residues. The germline V gene encodes CDR1 SGHNT and CDR2 YYREEE (reference sequence). CDR3 sequence (DNA): TGTGCCAGCAGCTTTGGGACAGGGCGGGACACTGAAGCTTTCTTT. Translating it yields CASSFGTGRDTEAFF. The full variable domain, its missing parts supplied by reference TRBV5-4 and TRBJ1-1, is ETGVTQSPTHLIKTRGQQVTLRCSSQSGHNTVSWYQQALGQGPQFIFQYYREEENGRGNFPPRFSGLQFPNYSSELNVNALELDDSALYLCASSFGTGRDTEAFFGQGTRLTVV.

This chain joins TRBV13 and TRBJ2-7, with D maybe TRBD1 (6 bases). Germline CDR1 and CDR2: PRHDT and FYEKMQ (reference sequence). This CDR3 region has 13 residues. V gave up 2 bases and J gave up 3 bases, with 8 bases separating them. CDR3 in DNA: TGTGCCAGCAGCTTAAAACAGGGCTACGAGCAGTACTTC. Residues: CASSLKQGYEQYF. Full variable domain (remainder filled in from reference TRBV13 and TRBJ2-7): AAGVIQSPRHLIKEKRETATLKCYPIPRHDTVYWYQQGPGQDPQFLISFYEKMQSDKGSIPDRFSAQQFSDYHSELNMSSLELGDSALYFCASSLKQGYEQYFGPGTRLTVT.

The chain links TRBV29-1 to TRBJ1-1; D ambiguous. Between the trimmed V and J ends, which lost 3 bases and 0 bases, there was a span of 8 bases. CDR1 SQVTM and CDR2 ANQGSEA come from the germline V gene. The CDR3 totals 13 residues. The CDR3 loop reads CSVDRGVNTEAFF. In DNA form, the CDR3 reads TGCAGCGTTGATCGGGGAGTGAACACTGAAGCTTTCTTT.